This T cell receptor beta chain was identified during a study of patients and donors after allogeneic stem cell transplantation. Germline trimming cut 6 bases from V and 5 bases from J; bases unmatched to any gene: 2. The CDR3 runs to 13 residues. Germline-derived CDR1 and CDR2 are SEHNR and FQNEAQ (reference sequence). One entry per CDR3 protein results from TCRdb running MiXCR on the RT-PCR reads. The table records roughly 200,000 distinct CDR3 sequences, roughly 40% of them present only once. The V call is TRBV7-9, the J call TRBJ1-4; 8 bases line up with TRBD1. The sequenced sample was blood, either unsorted or a sorted T cell fraction (not recorded which). This TCR was recovered from a human donor who was either an allogeneic HSCT recipient or a stem cell or donor lymphocyte infusion donor (not recorded which). It is not recorded whose cells these are; they may come from a transplant donor. CDR3 sequence: CASRDRANEKLFF. For the CDR3, the DNA is TGTGCCAGCAGGGACAGGGCAAATGAAAAACTGTTTTTT.